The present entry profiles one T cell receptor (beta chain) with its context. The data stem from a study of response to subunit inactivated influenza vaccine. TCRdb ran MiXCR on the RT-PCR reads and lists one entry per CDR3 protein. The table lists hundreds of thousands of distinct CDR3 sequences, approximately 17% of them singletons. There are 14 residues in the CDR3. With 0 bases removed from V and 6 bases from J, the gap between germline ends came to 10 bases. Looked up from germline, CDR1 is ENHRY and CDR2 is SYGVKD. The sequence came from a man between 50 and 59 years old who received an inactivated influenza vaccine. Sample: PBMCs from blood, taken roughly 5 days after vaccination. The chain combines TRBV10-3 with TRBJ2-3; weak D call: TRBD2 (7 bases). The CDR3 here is CAISESGGLDTQYF. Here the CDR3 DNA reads TGTGCCATCAGTGAGTCGGGGGGGCTGGATACGCAGTATTTT.